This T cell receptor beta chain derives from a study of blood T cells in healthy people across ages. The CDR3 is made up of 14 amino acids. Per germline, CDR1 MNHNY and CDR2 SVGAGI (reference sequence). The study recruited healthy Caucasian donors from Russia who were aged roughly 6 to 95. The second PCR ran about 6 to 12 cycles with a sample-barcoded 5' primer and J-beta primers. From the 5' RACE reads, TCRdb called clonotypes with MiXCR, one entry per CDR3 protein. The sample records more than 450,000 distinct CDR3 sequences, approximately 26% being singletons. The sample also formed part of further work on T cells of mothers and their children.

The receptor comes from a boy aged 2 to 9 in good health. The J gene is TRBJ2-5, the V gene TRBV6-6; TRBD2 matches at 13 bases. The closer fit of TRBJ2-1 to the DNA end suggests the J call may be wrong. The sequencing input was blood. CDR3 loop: CASGRTSGSDEQFF. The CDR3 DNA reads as TGTGCCAGCGGAAGGACTAGCGGGAGTGATGAGCAGTTCTTC.